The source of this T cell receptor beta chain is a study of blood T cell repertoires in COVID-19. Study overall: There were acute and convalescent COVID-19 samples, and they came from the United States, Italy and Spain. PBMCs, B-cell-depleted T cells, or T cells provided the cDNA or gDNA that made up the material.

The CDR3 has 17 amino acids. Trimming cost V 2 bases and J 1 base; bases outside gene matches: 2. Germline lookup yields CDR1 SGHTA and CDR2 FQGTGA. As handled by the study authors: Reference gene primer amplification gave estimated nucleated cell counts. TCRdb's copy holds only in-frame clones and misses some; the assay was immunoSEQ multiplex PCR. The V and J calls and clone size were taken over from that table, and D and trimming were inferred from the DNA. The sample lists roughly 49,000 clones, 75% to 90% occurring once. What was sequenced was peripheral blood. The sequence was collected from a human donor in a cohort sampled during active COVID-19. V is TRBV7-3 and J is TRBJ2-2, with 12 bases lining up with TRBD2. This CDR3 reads CASSLGGLAGNTGELFF. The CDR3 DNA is TGTGCCAGCAGCTTAGGGGGACTAGCGGGGAACACCGGGGAGCTGTTTTTT.